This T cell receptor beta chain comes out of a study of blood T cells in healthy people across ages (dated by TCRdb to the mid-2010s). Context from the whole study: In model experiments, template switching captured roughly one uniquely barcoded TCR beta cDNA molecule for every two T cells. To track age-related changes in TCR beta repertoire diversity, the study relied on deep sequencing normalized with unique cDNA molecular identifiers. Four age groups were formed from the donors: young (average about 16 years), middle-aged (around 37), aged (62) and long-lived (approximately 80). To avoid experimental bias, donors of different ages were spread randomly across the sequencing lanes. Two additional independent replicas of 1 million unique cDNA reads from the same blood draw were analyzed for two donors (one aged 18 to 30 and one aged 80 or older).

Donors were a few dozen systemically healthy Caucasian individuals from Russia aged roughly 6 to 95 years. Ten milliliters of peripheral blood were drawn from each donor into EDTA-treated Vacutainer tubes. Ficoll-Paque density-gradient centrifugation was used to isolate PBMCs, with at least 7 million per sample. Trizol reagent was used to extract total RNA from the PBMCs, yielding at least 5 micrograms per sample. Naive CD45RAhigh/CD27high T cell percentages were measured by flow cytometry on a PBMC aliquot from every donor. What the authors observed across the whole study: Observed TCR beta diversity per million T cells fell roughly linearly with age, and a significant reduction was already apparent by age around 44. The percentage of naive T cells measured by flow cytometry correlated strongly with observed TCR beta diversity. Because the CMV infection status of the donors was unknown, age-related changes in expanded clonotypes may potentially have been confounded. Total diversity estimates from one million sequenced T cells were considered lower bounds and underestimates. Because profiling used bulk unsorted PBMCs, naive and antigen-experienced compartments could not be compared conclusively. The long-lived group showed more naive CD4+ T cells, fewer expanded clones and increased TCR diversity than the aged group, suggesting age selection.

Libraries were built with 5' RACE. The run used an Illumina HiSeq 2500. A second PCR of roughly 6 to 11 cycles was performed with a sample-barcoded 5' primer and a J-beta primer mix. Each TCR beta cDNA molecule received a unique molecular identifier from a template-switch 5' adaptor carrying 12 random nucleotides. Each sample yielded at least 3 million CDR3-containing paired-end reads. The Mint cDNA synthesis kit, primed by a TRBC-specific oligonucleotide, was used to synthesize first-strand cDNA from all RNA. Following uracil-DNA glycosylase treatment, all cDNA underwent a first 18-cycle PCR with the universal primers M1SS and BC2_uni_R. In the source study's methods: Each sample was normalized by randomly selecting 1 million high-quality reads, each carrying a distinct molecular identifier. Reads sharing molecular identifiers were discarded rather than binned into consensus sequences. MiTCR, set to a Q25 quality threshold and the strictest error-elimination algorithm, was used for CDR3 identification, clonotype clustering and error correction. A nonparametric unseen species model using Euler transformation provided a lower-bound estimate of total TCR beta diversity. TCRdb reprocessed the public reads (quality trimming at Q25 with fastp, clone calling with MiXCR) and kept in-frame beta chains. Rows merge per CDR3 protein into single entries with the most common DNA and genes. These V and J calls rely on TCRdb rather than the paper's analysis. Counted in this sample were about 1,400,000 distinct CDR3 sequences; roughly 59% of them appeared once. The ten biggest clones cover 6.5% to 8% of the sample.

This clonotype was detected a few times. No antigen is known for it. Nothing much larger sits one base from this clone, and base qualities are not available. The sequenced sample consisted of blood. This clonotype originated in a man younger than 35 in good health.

The nucleotide sequence reads as follows: TGTGCCATCAGTGAGCAGGGGAACACTGAAGCTTTCTTT. Its coded protein is CAISEQGNTEAFF. Recombination linked TRBV10-3 to TRBJ1-1; TRBD1 is a weak D gene call, 5 bases matching. According to the germline V gene, CDR1 reads ENHRY and CDR2 reads SYGVKD. Trimming takes 2 bases from V and 1 base from J, and the germline ends sit 5 bases apart. The CDR3 starts with the cysteine, ends with the phenylalanine, and has 13 residues. Here the CDR3 DNA is all that survives: 39 bases in frame from base 1.